A single sample gave rise to the 32 T cell receptor beta chains below, sequenced in a study of blood T cell repertoires in COVID-19. TCRdb keeps only in-frame clones here, not all; method: immunoSEQ multiplex PCR. The repertoire holds about 100,000 clones, 80% seen once, with around 29% in the top ten. Source material: peripheral blood. The receptors were sampled from a man in his 70s with active or convalescent COVID-19.

This rearrangement joins TRBV13 to TRBJ2-2, with 9 bases identical to TRBD2. Per germline, CDR1 PRHDT and CDR2 FYEKMQ (reference sequence). Trimming took 4 bases from V and 1 from J; bases not matched to a gene: 4. CDR3 size: 16 residues. The CDR3 coding sequence is TGTGCCAGCAGCTCCCGGACTAGCGAGAACACCGGGGAGCTGTTTTTT. This codes for CASSSRTSENTGELFF.

The chain links TRBV18 to TRBJ1-2; D is unclear. The CDR3 sequence is 15 residues long. Between the trimmed V and J ends, which lost 3 bases and 2 bases, there was a span of 13 bases. Germline loops: CDR1 KGHSH, CDR2 LQKENI. CDR3 residues: CASSPGETRNYGYTF. In DNA form, the CDR3 reads TGTGCCAGCTCACCGGGCGAGACAAGAAACTATGGCTACACCTTC.

The chain links TRBV14 to TRBJ1-1, with D possibly matching TRBD1 (6 bases). The V gene lost 8 bases and the J gene lost 1 base, with 11 bases spanning the gap. Germline V gene data show CDR1 as SGHDN and CDR2 as FVKESK. The CDR3 consists of 13 residues. The DNA for the CDR3 is TGTGCCAGCGGTACAGGGAGGAACACTGAAGCTTTCTTT. Amino acid sequence: CASGTGRNTEAFF.

This clone was counted many times. V and J are TRBV2 and TRBJ1-6; 10 bases fit TRBD1. The CDR3 totals 14 residues. After removal of 10 bases from V and 5 bases from J, the junction contained 5 bases not matched to a gene. In germline, CDR1 is SNHLY, CDR2 FYNNEI. This CDR3 reads CATTGQGNNSPLHF. CDR3 DNA: TGTGCCACCACGGGACAGGGGAATAATTCACCCCTCCACTTT.

The rearrangement links TRBV3-1 (or the pseudogene TRBV3-2) to TRBJ2-1; 8 bases are a match to TRBD1. The trim removed 4 bases at V and 5 bases at J, leaving 7 bases unmatched. CDR1 and CDR2 (germline): LGHDT, YNNKEL (reference sequence). The CDR3 has 15 amino acids. The CDR3 DNA follows: TGTGCCAGCAGCCTACAGGGGGGACTTCACAATGAGCAGTTCTTC. It encodes CASSLQGGLHNEQFF.

V is TRBV7-2 and J is TRBJ2-3; D gene uncertain. This CDR3 region has 16 residues. Trimming removed 5 bases at V and 0 bases at J, with 15 bases between. Per germline, CDR1 SGHTA and CDR2 FQGNSA. This CDR3 is CASSRRHLSSTDTQYF. CDR3 in DNA: TGTGCCAGCAGCCGTCGACATCTTTCTAGCACAGATACGCAGTATTTT.

The CDR3 here is CASSPRAGAIGSYEQYF. The CDR3 DNA follows: TGTGCCAGCAGTCCCAGGGCCGGCGCAATCGGTTCCTACGAGCAGTACTTC. V gene TRBV27 combines with J gene TRBJ2-7; tentatively, D is TRBD1 (5 bases). Trimming shortened V by 5 bases and J by 1 base, and 21 bases separated the two germline ends. Germline CDR1 is MNHEY and CDR2 is SMNVEV (reference sequence). The CDR3 has 17 amino acids.

CDR3 sequence reads: CASSPPGLDFSGANVLTF. In DNA form, the CDR3 reads TGTGCCAGCAGTCCTCCGGGACTAGACTTCTCTGGGGCCAACGTCCTGACTTTC. The chain uses TRBV7-8 and TRBJ2-6; 8 nucleotides line up with TRBD2. The CDR3 has 18 residues. Germline loops: CDR1 SGHVS, CDR2 FQNEAQ. With 6 bases clipped from V and 0 bases from J, the junction kept 10 bases outside the gene matches.

The chain employs TRBV12-3 or TRBV12-4 and TRBJ1-1; a weak D match, TRBD1 (6 bases). V lost 7 bases and J lost 5, with 8 bases in between. The CDR3 length is 11 residues. The CDR3 loop is CASTGQTEAFF. The CDR3 region has the DNA TGTGCCAGCACCGGACAGACTGAAGCTTTCTTT.

This clone has at least ten counts. Other nucleotide sequences from this sample produce the same CDR3. This chain uses TRBV25-1 with TRBJ2-3; 8 positions agree with TRBD1. V was clipped by 3 bases and J by 1 base; unmatched bases: 0. Germline V lookup: CDR1 MGHDK, CDR2 SYGVNS. The CDR3 consists of 14 residues. The CDR3 sequence: CASSETGGTDTQYF. The CDR3 coding sequence is TGTGCCAGCAGTGAGACAGGGGGCACAGATACGCAGTATTTT. Full variable domain (remainder filled in from reference TRBV25-1 and TRBJ2-3): EADIYQTPRYLVIGTGKKITLECSQTMGHDKMYWYQQDPGMELHLIHYSYGVNSTEKGDLSSESTVSRIRTEHFPLTLESARPSHTSQYLCASSETGGTDTQYFGPGTRLTVL.

The chain recombines TRBV7-9 with TRBJ1-2; 8 bases align to TRBD1. The CDR3 is 15 residues long. The J segment lost 3 bases and the V segment lost 3 bases, leaving 6 bases of the junction unmatched. Germline CDR1 reads SEHNR; CDR2 reads FQNEAQ (reference sequence). The CDR3 DNA is TGTGCCAGCAGCTTCGCCGGGACAGGTTACTATGGCTACACCTTC. It codes for CASSFAGTGYYGYTF.

The chain joins TRBV3-1 (or the pseudogene TRBV3-2) to TRBJ1-4, with D maybe TRBD1 (5 bases). The CDR3 is 17 amino acids. Trimming shortened V by 8 bases and J by 0 bases, and 19 bases separated the two germline ends. Germline V gene sequence: CDR1 LGHDT, CDR2 YNNKEL (reference sequence). The DNA of the CDR3 is TGTGCCAGCGGAAGAGACAGACCCACTGCAACTAATGAAAAACTGTTTTTT. Amino acid sequence: CASGRDRPTATNEKLFF.

The chain employs TRBV9 and TRBJ1-4; 7 nucleotides agree with TRBD1. Germline trimming cut 1 base from V and 4 bases from J; bases unmatched to any gene: 1. Germline CDR1 is SGDLS and CDR2 is YYNGEE. This CDR3 contains 14 residues. CDR3 region: CASSVRGHNEKLFF. Here the CDR3 DNA reads TGTGCCAGCAGCGTAAGGGGGCATAATGAAAAACTGTTTTTT.

This clone was observed a single time. The V gene is TRBV6-1, the J gene TRBJ2-3, with D perhaps TRBD1 (7 bases). The CDR3 is 15 residues long. The germline V gene encodes CDR1 MNHNS and CDR2 SASEGT. V gave up 3 bases and J gave up 6 bases, with 16 bases separating them. Written as DNA, the CDR3 is TGTGCCAGCAGTGACAGGGGGGACCCGGCGGATACGCAGTATTTT. This encodes CASSDRGDPADTQYF.

V is TRBV20-1 and J is TRBJ1-5; a weak D match, TRBD1 (5 bases). The V and J ends lost 3 bases and 2 bases respectively, with 11 bases between them. Per germline, CDR1 DFQATT and CDR2 SNEGSKA (reference sequence). The CDR3 sequence is 14 residues long. DNA for the CDR3: TGCAGTGCTAGTCCGGGGGGGGGCAATCAGCCCCAGCATTTT. It is translated as CSASPGGGNQPQHF.

The rearrangement joins TRBV4-1 to TRBJ1-5; 7 nucleotides align to TRBD1. Trimming cost V 0 bases and J 9 bases; bases outside gene matches: 8. This CDR3 has 15 amino acids. Germline V gene lookup returns CDR1 MGHRA and CDR2 YSYEKL. As DNA, the CDR3 is TGCGCCAGCAGCCAAGAACTGACAGGGACGCGGCCCCAGCATTTT. The encoded protein is CASSQELTGTRPQHF.

V gene TRBV28 combines with J gene TRBJ2-7; weak D call: TRBD1 (6 bases). Germline V gives CDR1 MDHEN, CDR2 SYDVKM. Trimming took off 5 bases at V and 2 bases at J, with 16 bases between the two ends. This CDR3 contains 15 residues. The CDR3 nucleotides read TGTGCCAGCAGTCCTGGGACACAAGGGGCCTACGAGCAGTACTTC. This encodes CASSPGTQGAYEQYF.

The chain recombines TRBV28 with TRBJ2-7, with D possibly matching TRBD1 (5 bases). Germline V gives CDR1 MDHEN, CDR2 SYDVKM. The CDR3 consists of 12 residues. Trimming stripped 6 bases from V and 0 bases from J, with 6 bases between. CDR3 in DNA: TGTGCCAGCAGACAGGACTCCTACGAGCAGTACTTC. This encodes CASRQDSYEQYF.

This clone was recorded a few times. This chain links TRBV5-1 with TRBJ2-1; 12 positions match TRBD2. Trimming removed 3 bases from V and 6 bases from J; junction bases left unmatched: 7. CDR1 and CDR2 (germline): SGHRS, YFSETQ. The CDR3 extends over 16 amino acids. CDR3 in DNA: TGCGCCAGCAGCTACCTAGCGGGAGGGTCGATCAATGAGCAGTTCTTC. Its protein product is CASSYLAGGSINEQFF.

The chain uses TRBV7-2 and TRBJ2-7, with D possibly TRBD2 on 6 matching bases. Trimming removed 1 base at V and 2 bases at J, with 15 bases between. The CDR3 has 16 residues. Germline CDR1 reads SGHTA; CDR2 reads FQGNSA. CDR3 sequence reads: CASSLVPAASAYEQYF. CDR3 sequence (DNA): TGTGCCAGCAGCTTAGTTCCTGCGGCTAGCGCCTACGAGCAGTACTTC.

The V call is TRBV7-9, the J call TRBJ1-4; D is perhaps TRBD1 (5 bases). The V end lost 3 bases, the J end lost 8 bases, and 16 bases lay between the germline ends. From germline, CDR1 is SEHNR and CDR2 FQNEAQ (reference sequence). The CDR3 extends over 15 amino acids. CDR3 DNA: TGTGCCAGCAGCTTCGCTCCTCAGGAGGGGGAAAAACTGTTTTTT. Translated: CASSFAPQEGEKLFF.

The chain uses TRBV18 and TRBJ1-5; 7 positions match TRBD1. The CDR3 sequence is 16 residues long. V gave up 5 bases and J gave up 0 bases; unmatched junction bases: 7. Germline CDR1 and CDR2: KGHSH and LQKENI. In DNA form, the CDR3 reads TGTGCCAGCTCATCGACAGGGATCAATAGCAATCAGCCCCAGCATTTT. Translated, it gives CASSSTGINSNQPQHF.

In its sample, this clone was seen many times. V gene TRBV12-3 or TRBV12-4 combines with J gene TRBJ1-5; no reliable D call. This CDR3 region has 13 residues. The V end was cut by 3 bases, the J end by 5 bases, with 8 bases between. CDR3 bases: TGTGCCAGCAGTTTCGGGAGCTATCAGCCCCAGCATTTT. Translation: CASSFGSYQPQHF.

The rearrangement uses TRBV2 and TRBJ1-4; D is ambiguous. The CDR3 has 18 amino acids. V gave up 6 bases and J gave up 0 bases, with 20 bases separating them. Germline CDR1 reads SNHLY; CDR2 reads FYNNEI. The CDR3 sequence: CASSNNPGIAATNEKLFF. For the CDR3, the DNA is TGTGCCAGCAGCAATAACCCGGGGATAGCTGCAACTAATGAAAAACTGTTTTTT.

This clone was detected a few times. V is TRBV4-2 and J is TRBJ1-1; TRBD1 agrees at 8 bases. Germline V gives CDR1 LGHNA, CDR2 YNFKEQ. The J segment lost 0 bases and the V segment lost 3 bases, leaving 3 bases of the junction unmatched. The CDR3 spans 15 residues. The CDR3 nucleotides are TGTGCCAGCAGCCACCGGACAGGGATGAACACTGAAGCTTTCTTT. Amino acid sequence: CASSHRTGMNTEAFF.

The chain links TRBV19 to TRBJ2-2; 8 bases are a match to TRBD1. V trimming: 10 bases; J trimming: 1 base; junction bases outside the gene matches: 5. Germline CDR1 reads LNHDA; CDR2 reads SQIVND (reference sequence). The CDR3 has 14 amino acids. The CDR3 loop is CATDRGLNTGELFF. The CDR3 DNA reads TGTGCCACCGACAGGGGCTTGAACACCGGGGAGCTGTTTTTT.

This chain connects TRBV7-8 to TRBJ2-1; 10 nucleotides match TRBD2. Germline loops: CDR1 SGHVS, CDR2 FQNEAQ. The CDR3 consists of 18 residues. V shed 1 base and J 6 bases; nucleotides not matched to a gene: 12. CDR3 nucleotides: TGTGCCAGCAGCTTAGTGGCTAGCGGGAGTATTTTTCCCAATGAGCAGTTCTTC. Its translation: CASSLVASGSIFPNEQFF.

The chain links TRBV7-2 to TRBJ2-5; TRBD2 might be the D (7 bases). There are 13 residues in the CDR3. V was clipped by 1 base and J by 7 bases, with 10 bases between them. Germline lookup yields CDR1 SGHTA and CDR2 FQGNSA. The CDR3 DNA reads TGTGCCAGCAGCTTAGGGGGAGGGGGGACCCAGTACTTC. This codes for CASSLGGGGTQYF.

About this clone: A read error may produce the germline difference seen at one junction end. The J gene is TRBJ1-5, the V gene TRBV24-1; tentative D call: TRBD1 (5 bases). Germline CDR1 and CDR2: KGHDR and SFDVKD. The CDR3 is 16 residues long. The CDR3 spells CTTSGGGSYSNQPQHF. The CDR3 nucleotides read TGTACCACCAGCGGGGGGGGGTCTTATAGCAATCAGCCCCAGCATTTT.

The gene calls are TRBV4-1 and TRBJ2-7, with D unclear. This CDR3 is 16 amino acids long. V lost 4 bases, J lost 4 bases, and 20 bases lay in between. Per germline, CDR1 MGHRA and CDR2 YSYEKL. CDR3 loop: CASSPEPNNLGYEQYF. The CDR3 DNA follows: TGCGCCAGCAGCCCCGAGCCGAATAACCTAGGATACGAGCAGTACTTC.

The chain carries TRBV12-3 or TRBV12-4 and TRBJ2-7; 7 nucleotides align to TRBD1. Losses at the gene ends were 5 bases for V and 7 bases for J; bases not matched to a gene: 8. The CDR3 spans 13 residues. This CDR3 is CASSPGQVNEQYF. The CDR3 bases are TGTGCCAGCAGTCCCGGACAGGTGAATGAGCAGTACTTC.

The V gene is TRBV7-2, the J gene TRBJ2-6; a possible D gene is TRBD2 (5 bases). Trimming removed 8 bases at V and 4 bases at J, with 12 bases between. CDR3 length: 14 residues. The germline V gene has CDR1 SGHTA and CDR2 FQGNSA. The CDR3 sequence: CASEGSGGANVLTF. DNA of the CDR3: TGTGCCAGCGAAGGGTCGGGAGGGGCCAACGTCCTGACTTTC.